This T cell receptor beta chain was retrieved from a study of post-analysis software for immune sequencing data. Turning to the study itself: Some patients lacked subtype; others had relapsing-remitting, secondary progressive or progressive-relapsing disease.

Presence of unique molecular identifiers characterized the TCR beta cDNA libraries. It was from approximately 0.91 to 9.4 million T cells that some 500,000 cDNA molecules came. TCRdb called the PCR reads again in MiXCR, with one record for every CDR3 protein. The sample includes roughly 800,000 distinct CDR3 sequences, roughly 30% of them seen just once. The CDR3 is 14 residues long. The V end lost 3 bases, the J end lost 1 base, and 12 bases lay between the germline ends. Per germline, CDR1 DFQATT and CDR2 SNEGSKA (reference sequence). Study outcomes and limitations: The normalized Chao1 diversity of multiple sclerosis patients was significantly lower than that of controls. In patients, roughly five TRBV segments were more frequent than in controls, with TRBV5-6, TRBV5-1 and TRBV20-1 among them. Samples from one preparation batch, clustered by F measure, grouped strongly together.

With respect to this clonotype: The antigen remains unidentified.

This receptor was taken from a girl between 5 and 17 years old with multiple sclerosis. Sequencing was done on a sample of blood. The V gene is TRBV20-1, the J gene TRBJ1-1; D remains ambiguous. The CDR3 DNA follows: TGCAGTGCTAGCCCCAAATGGGAGAACACTGAAGCTTTCTTT. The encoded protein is CSASPKWENTEAFF.